A single sample is the source of the 10 T cell receptor beta chains below, sequenced in a study of blood T cell repertoires in COVID-19. The data were produced by immunoSEQ multiplex PCR, yet TCRdb's version contains in-frame clones alone and is incomplete. Counted here are around 450,000 clones, approximately 90% occurring once; the ten biggest clones make up approximately 4.5%. The sample was peripheral blood. The receptors were gathered from a woman between 25 and 40 years old with acute or convalescent COVID-19.

The gene calls are TRBV6-5 and TRBJ1-1; TRBD1 agrees at 8 bases. J lost 0 bases, V lost 7 bases, and 4 bases had no gene match. The CDR3 totals 14 residues. CDR1 is MNHEY and CDR2 is SVGAGI in the germline V gene. CDR3 in amino acids: CASKEDRVNTEAFF. CDR3 DNA sequence: TGTGCCAGCAAAGAGGACAGGGTGAACACTGAAGCTTTCTTT.

The chain uses TRBV3-1 (or the pseudogene TRBV3-2) and TRBJ2-5; no clear D. The V end lost 4 bases, the J end lost 1 base, and 7 bases lay between the germline ends. Germline CDR1 is LGHDT and CDR2 is YNNKEL (reference sequence). The CDR3 runs to 13 residues. The CDR3: CASSPRLQETQYF. For the CDR3, the DNA is TGTGCCAGCAGCCCCCGACTCCAAGAGACCCAGTACTTC.

The chain joins TRBV28 to TRBJ1-1; D not resolved. The CDR3 totals 14 residues. Germline V CDR1 and CDR2: MDHEN, SYDVKM. Trimming took 2 bases from V and 1 from J, leaving 8 bases between them. The CDR3 protein is CASSLPRQNTEAFF. DNA for the CDR3: TGTGCCAGCAGTTTACCCCGACAGAACACTGAAGCTTTCTTT.

The gene calls are TRBV3-1 (or the pseudogene TRBV3-2) and TRBJ1-1; the match to TRBD1 covers 10 bases. This CDR3 spans 16 amino acids. V lost 1 base to trimming and J lost 5 bases; unmatched junction nucleotides: 7. Germline V lookup: CDR1 LGHDT, CDR2 YNNKEL (reference sequence). This CDR3 reads CASSQARQGAGTEAFF. The CDR3 DNA reads TGTGCCAGCAGCCAAGCGAGACAGGGGGCTGGGACTGAAGCTTTCTTT.

The chain uses TRBV11-2 and TRBJ1-5, with 10 bases matching TRBD1. Germline V gene lookup returns CDR1 SGHAT and CDR2 FQNNGV. J lost 2 bases, V lost 5 bases, and 3 bases had no gene match. CDR3 length: 15 amino acids. The CDR3 spells CASSPGTGGNQPQHF. In nucleotides, the CDR3 is TGTGCCAGCAGCCCCGGGACAGGGGGCAATCAGCCCCAGCATTTT.

The chain carries TRBV3-1 (or the pseudogene TRBV3-2) and TRBJ2-3, with 10 bases lining up with TRBD2. CDR1 and CDR2 from the germline V gene are LGHDT and YNNKEL (reference sequence). There are 17 residues in the CDR3. The V and J ends lost 0 bases and 0 bases, in that order; junction bases with no gene match: 3. The CDR3 here is CASSQDWTSGSTDTQYF. The CDR3 nucleotides are TGTGCCAGCAGCCAAGATTGGACTAGCGGAAGCACAGATACGCAGTATTTT.

This chain links TRBV27 with TRBJ2-5, with 8 bases fitting TRBD1. V was clipped by 5 bases and J by 2 bases; unmatched bases: 10. Germline values: CDR1 MNHEY, CDR2 SMNVEV (reference sequence). CDR3 size: 16 residues. The DNA for the CDR3 is TGTGCCAGCAGTGTTGTGACAGGGGCACCTCAAGAGACCCAGTACTTC. It specifies CASSVVTGAPQETQYF.

The chain joins TRBV15 to TRBJ2-5; 12 nucleotides agree with TRBD2. The V gene end was trimmed by 5 bases and the J gene end by 10 bases; junction bases not matched to a gene: 5. The CDR3 is 13 residues long. CDR1 is LNHNV, CDR2 YYDKDF, per germline (reference sequence). CDR3 sequence: CATSGGLAGFQYF. The CDR3 coding sequence is TGTGCCACCAGCGGAGGACTAGCGGGGTTCCAGTACTTC.

This clone was seen many times. The rearrangement joins TRBV5-1 to TRBJ2-3; D not certain. Per the germline V gene, CDR1 is SGHRS and CDR2 is YFSETQ. This CDR3 comprises 15 residues. Trimming left V 6 bases short and J 5 bases short, with 19 bases between. CDR3 sequence: CASNTLGVLGDTQYF. CDR3 DNA sequence: TGCGCCAGCAACACCCTAGGTGTACTTGGAGATACGCAGTATTTT.

V gene TRBV24-1 combines with J gene TRBJ2-1; D is unclear. With 1 base removed from V and 0 bases from J, the gap between germline ends came to 9 bases. Per germline, CDR1 KGHDR and CDR2 SFDVKD. This CDR3 spans 16 amino acids. CDR3 nucleotides: TGTGCCACCAGTGATTTAGCACCGAGCTCCTACAATGAGCAGTTCTTC. Translating gives CATSDLAPSSYNEQFF.